Listed below are T cell receptor beta chains from one sample, sequenced in a study of circulating and synovial CD4+ cells in juvenile arthritis. The repertoire was sequenced with immunoSEQ multiplex PCR; TCRdb's copy has only in-frame clones and lacks some. The sample contains some 16,000 clones, around nine tenths of which appear only once. Material for sequencing was CD4+ T cells from blood. These receptors came from a human donor with juvenile idiopathic arthritis. CDR3s include the opening cysteine and the closing phenylalanine or tryptophan. A D gene is named only where the DNA matches it firmly. Size is omitted from some rows. Given values are once, few, many or a class for expanded clones.

V,J,size,D,CDR3,DNA
TRBV7-2,TRBJ1-1,-,-,CASSLVLWSTEAFF,TGTGCCAGCAGCTTAGTGCTCTGGAGCACTGAAGCTTTCTTT
TRBV7-7,TRBJ2-2,-,TRBD2,CASRPPGLASAGELFF,TGTGCCAGCAGACCCCCGGGACTAGCGTCCGCCGGGGAGCTGTTTTTT
TRBV5-1,TRBJ2-2,-,TRBD1,CASSLTLTGSRELFF,TGCGCCAGCAGCTTGACCCTGACAGGGAGCAGGGAGCTGTTTTTT
TRBV7-2,TRBJ2-3,-,-,CASSLITDTQYF,TGTGCCAGCAGCTTAATAACAGATACGCAGTATTTT
TRBV9,TRBJ2-3,few,TRBD2,CASSVGGLAGSTDTQYF,TGTGCCAGCAGCGTAGGTGGACTAGCGGGAAGTACAGATACGCAGTATTTT
TRBV9,TRBJ2-5,-,-,CASSLTPYQETQYF,TGTGCCAGCAGCCTTACTCCATACCAAGAGACCCAGTACTTC
TRBV9,TRBJ2-2,-,-,CASSGWATGELFF,TGTGCCAGCAGCGGTTGGGCCACCGGGGAGCTGTTTTTT
TRBV13,TRBJ2-1,-,TRBD1,CASSRDRVNEQFF,TGTGCCAGCAGTCGGGACAGGGTTAATGAGCAGTTCTTC
TRBV4-3,TRBJ1-5,-,-,CASSPEGYSNQPQHF,TGCGCCAGCAGCCCGGAGGGTTATAGCAATCAGCCCCAGCATTTT
TRBV15,TRBJ2-3,-,-,CATSRGAGGDTQYF,TGTGCCACCAGCAGAGGGGCCGGCGGGGATACGCAGTATTTT
TRBV27,TRBJ2-5,-,TRBD1,CASRGDRGETQYF,TGTGCCAGCAGAGGGGACAGGGGTGAGACCCAGTACTTC
TRBV9,TRBJ2-3,-,TRBD2,CASSVGAGWGTDTQYF,TGTGCCAGCAGCGTAGGAGCGGGATGGGGCACAGATACGCAGTATTTT
TRBV4-2,TRBJ2-3,-,-,CASSQDFRLTDTQYF,TGTGCCAGCAGCCAAGATTTCCGACTCACAGATACGCAGTATTTT
TRBV21-1,TRBJ1-2,-,-,CASSLPVNRSWANYGYTF,TGTGCCAGCAGTTTACCCGTTAACAGATCGTGGGCTAACTATGGCTACACCTTC
TRBV4-1,TRBJ2-3,once,-,CASSQDGGRTDTQYF,TGCGCCAGCAGCCAAGATGGGGGCCGCACAGATACGCAGTATTTT
TRBV2,TRBJ1-2,-,-,CASSVKGGFILGYTF,TGTGCCAGCAGTGTTAAGGGAGGGTTTATTCTGGGCTACACCTTC
TRBV4-3,TRBJ1-4,once,-,CASSRQPANEKLFF,TGCGCCAGCAGCAGACAGCCCGCTAATGAAAAACTGTTTTTT
TRBV29-1,TRBJ2-7,-,TRBD2,CSVAGTSGGKQYF,TGCAGCGTGGCCGGGACTAGCGGGGGAAAGCAGTACTTC
TRBV5-1,TRBJ2-3,-,TRBD2,CASSLAASGGATDTQYF,TGCGCCAGCAGCTTAGCCGCTAGCGGGGGGGCGACAGATACGCAGTATTTT
TRBV10-3,TRBJ2-3,-,TRBD1,CAIKGQSTDTQYF,TGTGCCATCAAGGGACAGAGCACAGATACGCAGTATTTT
TRBV18,TRBJ1-2,-,-,CASSPITGSIDGYTF,TGTGCCAGCTCACCCATAACAGGGTCTATTGATGGCTACACCTTC
TRBV19,TRBJ2-7,once,TRBD1,CASTTGASYEQYF,TGTGCCAGTACGACAGGGGCCTCCTACGAGCAGTACTTC
TRBV19,TRBJ1-2,few,TRBD1,CASSKGQGARGYTF,TGTGCCAGTAGTAAGGGACAGGGGGCAAGAGGCTACACCTTC
TRBV5-1,TRBJ2-4,-,TRBD2,CASSLGLAGVGTKNIQYF,TGCGCCAGCAGCTTGGGACTAGCGGGAGTAGGGACCAAAAACATTCAGTACTTC
TRBV9,TRBJ2-7,once,-,CASSAQRGFPVGEQYF,TGTGCCAGCAGCGCCCAAAGGGGTTTCCCGGTGGGAGAGCAGTACTTC
TRBV11-3,TRBJ2-4,-,-,CASRRPGRQLKNIQYF,TGTGCCAGCAGACGGCCCGGAAGACAGCTTAAAAACATTCAGTACTTC
TRBV6-6,TRBJ1-2,-,TRBD1,CASSQGQFYGYTF,TGTGCCAGCAGCCAGGGACAGTTCTATGGCTACACCTTC
TRBV19,TRBJ2-7,-,-,CASSLGRAYEQYF,TGTGCCAGTAGCCTCGGCAGGGCGTACGAGCAGTACTTC
TRBV5-1,TRBJ2-7,-,-,CASSSDGETYEQYF,TGCGCCAGCAGCTCGGACGGGGAGACCTACGAGCAGTACTTC
TRBV28,TRBJ2-2,-,TRBD1,CASSLVDRDTGELFF,TGTGCCAGCAGTTTGGTGGACAGGGACACCGGGGAGCTGTTTTTT
TRBV5-6,TRBJ1-3,-,-,CASSFSGSGNTIYF,TGTGCCAGCAGCTTTTCAGGATCTGGAAACACCATATATTTT
TRBV15,TRBJ1-3,-,-,CATSRGDWVSGNTIYF,TGTGCCACCAGCAGGGGGGACTGGGTCTCTGGAAACACCATATATTTT
TRBV4-3,TRBJ2-3,once,TRBD2,CASSLSLAGGTDTQYF,TGCGCCAGCAGCCTTTCTCTAGCGGGGGGGACAGATACGCAGTATTTT
TRBV19,TRBJ2-5,-,-,CASNDGFQETQYF,TGTGCCAGTAACGACGGGTTTCAAGAGACCCAGTACTTC
TRBV30,TRBJ2-7,-,TRBD1,CAWSTAGTGGSEQYF,TGTGCCTGGAGTACCGCCGGGACAGGGGGCTCCGAGCAGTACTTC
TRBV7-2,TRBJ1-2,-,-,CASSSDRTIKHGYTF,TGTGCCAGCAGCAGCGACAGAACAATTAAGCATGGCTACACCTTC
TRBV11-2,TRBJ2-5,-,TRBD2,CASSLSPAGALAGPQYF,TGTGCCAGCAGCTTAAGTCCAGCGGGAGCCTTAGCAGGGCCCCAGTACTTC
TRBV6-5,TRBJ1-1,-,TRBD1,CASSYRTGRRNTEAFF,TGTGCCAGCAGTTATAGGACAGGGAGGCGGAACACTGAAGCTTTCTTT
TRBV27,TRBJ1-5,-,-,CASSQGEAGQPQHF,TGTGCCAGCAGTCAAGGGGAGGCGGGCCAGCCCCAGCATTTT
TRBV5-3,TRBJ2-7,-,-,CARSLTQLGEQYF,TGTGCCAGAAGCTTGACACAGCTGGGCGAGCAGTACTTC
TRBV9,TRBJ2-2,-,TRBD2,CASSVVGGANTGELFF,TGTGCCAGCAGCGTAGTCGGGGGGGCTAACACCGGGGAGCTGTTTTTT
TRBV9,TRBJ2-1,-,-,CASSVDHSGEQFF,TGTGCCAGCAGCGTAGATCACTCGGGGGAGCAGTTCTTC
TRBV6-1,TRBJ2-3,-,TRBD1,CASRIQTGGTDTQYF,TGTGCCAGCAGAATACAGACAGGGGGCACAGATACGCAGTATTTT
TRBV10-3,TRBJ1-1,-,-,CAISPSGSNTEAFF,TGTGCCATCAGTCCCTCCGGGTCGAACACTGAAGCTTTCTTT
TRBV6-6,TRBJ1-1,-,-,CASRKLNTEAFF,TGTGCCAGTAGAAAGTTGAACACTGAAGCTTTCTTT
TRBV10-3,TRBJ2-5,-,TRBD1,CAIRDRGETQYF,TGTGCCATCAGGGACAGGGGAGAGACCCAGTACTTC
TRBV10-2,TRBJ2-7,-,TRBD1,CASSHGQGGHEQYF,TGCGCCAGCAGTCACGGACAGGGTGGCCACGAGCAGTACTTC
TRBV30,TRBJ1-1,-,-,CAGGLGIATEAFF,TGTGCCGGAGGGCTGGGGATCGCCACTGAAGCTTTCTTT
TRBV9,TRBJ1-5,-,TRBD1,CASSPGTGALNQPQHF,TGTGCCAGCAGCCCGGGGACAGGGGCCTTAAATCAGCCCCAGCATTTT
TRBV9,TRBJ2-1,-,TRBD2,CASSVISGSMGSYNEQFF,TGTGCCAGCAGCGTAATTAGCGGGAGTATGGGCTCCTACAATGAGCAGTTCTTC
TRBV19,TRBJ2-3,-,-,CASSTPRETTDTQYF,TGTGCCAGTAGTACCCCCCGGGAAACAACAGATACGCAGTATTTT
TRBV5-1,TRBJ2-6,-,-,CASRRRDTSYSGANVLTF,TGCGCCAGCAGGCGCCGGGACACCAGCTACTCTGGGGCCAACGTCCTGACTTTC
TRBV6-5,TRBJ2-3,-,TRBD2,CASSYRLAGGTDTQYF,TGTGCCAGCAGTTACCGACTAGCGGGGGGCACAGATACGCAGTATTTT
TRBV30,TRBJ1-6,-,-,CAWSVGGGSPLHF,TGTGCCTGGAGTGTAGGAGGAGGCTCACCCCTCCACTTT